These T cell receptor beta chains were read from a single sample in a study of blood T cells in healthy people across ages. Each CDR3 protein is one row after TCRdb ran MiXCR on the 5' RACE reads. The data contain approximately 1,100,000 distinct CDR3 sequences, over 35% of them seen just once; the ten biggest clones take up 15% to 20%. What was sequenced was blood. Every receptor here comes from a woman in her fifties or sixties in good health. The CDR3 runs from the conserved cysteine through the conserved F or W. The order of the fields is J gene, V gene, D gene, clone size, CDR3 protein, CDR3 DNA. D genes are given only for firm matches. Part of the rows lack a size; the others show once, few, many or a class for expanded clones.

>TRBJ2-3|TRBV6-1|NA|NA
CASSDRALDADTQYF
TGTGCCAGCAGTGACAGGGCCCTCGACGCAGATACGCAGTATTTT
>TRBJ1-2|TRBV27|NA|many
CASSLKGQGFYGYTF
TGTGCCAGCAGTTTAAAGGGGCAGGGCTTCTATGGCTACACCTTC
>TRBJ2-1|TRBV24-1|TRBD2|few
CATSGEREKFF
TGTGCCACCAGTGGGGAGCGGGAGAAGTTCTTC
>TRBJ2-1|TRBV2|TRBD2|NA
CASRQRNQGASGNNEQFF
TGTGCCAGCAGACAAAGAAACCAGGGAGCTAGCGGAAACAATGAGCAGTTCTTC
>TRBJ2-3|TRBV29-1|NA|few
CSVEQTDTQYF
TGCAGCGTTGAGCAAACAGATACGCAGTATTTT
>TRBJ2-7|TRBV27|NA|NA
CASETGSEQYF
TGTGCCAGCGAAACAGGGTCCGAGCAGTACTTC
>TRBJ1-5|TRBV29-1|NA|NA
CSVRPSGASQPQHF
TGCAGCGTACGGCCTTCAGGGGCTAGTCAGCCCCAGCATTTT
>TRBJ2-4|TRBV20-1|TRBD1|NA
CSVSLKQGVKNIQYF
TGCAGTGTTAGCCTTAAGCAGGGGGTCAAAAACATTCAGTACTTC
>TRBJ2-7|TRBV20-1|TRBD2|NA
CSARGRASGRPVSYEQYF
TGCAGTGCTAGGGGTAGGGCTAGCGGGAGACCGGTCTCCTACGAGCAGTACTTC
>TRBJ1-2|TRBV10-3|NA|NA
CAISDGGGYGYTF
TGTGCCATCAGTGATGGGGGGGGCTATGGCTACACCTTC
>TRBJ2-1|TRBV28|NA|few
CASSLIQDEQFF
TGTGCCAGCAGTTTAATACAGGATGAGCAGTTCTTC
>TRBJ2-4|TRBV14|TRBD1|NA
CASSPRGTGVQYF
TGTGCCAGCAGCCCACGGGGGACAGGGGTTCAGTACTTC
>TRBJ2-3|TRBV10-2|NA|many
CASSESPDTQYF
TGCGCCAGCAGTGAGTCCCCAGATACGCAGTATTTT
>TRBJ2-1|TRBV20-1|NA|NA
CSAPDPGTARNEQFF
TGCAGTGCGCCTGATCCCGGGACTGCGAGAAATGAGCAGTTCTTC
>TRBJ2-2|TRBV2|TRBD1|NA
CASLTGVNTGELFF
TGTGCCAGTCTGACAGGGGTTAACACCGGGGAGCTGTTTTTT
>TRBJ2-7|TRBV20-1|NA|NA
CSATELYEQYF
TGCAGTGCGACCGAGCTATACGAGCAGTACTTC